This TCR beta chain derives from a study of T cells in Graves' hyperthyroidism and ophthalmopathy. V shed 2 bases and J shed 6 bases, with 13 bases lying between them. Germline V gives CDR1 MDHEN, CDR2 SYDVKM. This CDR3 region has 14 residues. RNA transcripts were the template for amplifying TCR beta CDR3 regions. HTBI primers were the set used in a first-round RT-PCR of the TCR CDR3. One entry per CDR3 protein, called by TCRdb with MiXCR from the multiplex PCR reads. Among about 690,000 distinct CDR3 sequences listed, roughly a sixth were seen once. This clonotype was obtained from a man between 45 and 60 years old with Graves' hyperthyroidism. The V gene is TRBV28, the J gene TRBJ1-2; tentatively, D is TRBD1 (6 bases). The sequenced material came from blood. The CDR3 sequence: CASSLQGSRNGYTF. Written as DNA, the CDR3 is TGTGCCAGCAGTTTACAGGGGAGTAGGAATGGCTACACCTTC.